This TCR beta chain is from a study of blood T cell repertoires in COVID-19. On the study more broadly: Samples of COVID-19 (acute and convalescent) were obtained from the United States, Italy and Spain. The analysed material was cDNA or gDNA that came from T cells, B-cell-depleted T cells, or PBMCs.

How the authors handled the data: Amplification from reference gene primers served as the basis for estimated nucleated cell counts. Produced via immunoSEQ multiplex PCR; TCRdb's table is partial and in-frame only. The D gene and trimming were derived from the DNA, and the V and J assignments and clone size from that table. The table lists some 96,000 clones, 70% to 90% of them singletons, with about an eighth in the top ten. The CDR3 contains 13 residues. Germline CDR1 MNHEY, CDR2 SVGAGI. Trimming left V 2 bases short and J 5 bases short, with 9 bases between. This sequence was found in a man in his fifties with active or convalescent COVID-19. Sequencing input: peripheral blood. The V call is TRBV6-5, the J call TRBJ1-2; D gene uncertain. The CDR3 protein is CASSYEDGYGYTF. The CDR3 region has the DNA TGTGCCAGCAGTTACGAAGACGGGTATGGCTACACCTTC.